These T cell receptor beta chains were read from a single sample in a study of blood T cell repertoires in COVID-19. The protocol was immunoSEQ multiplex PCR, while the TCRdb copy is restricted to in-frame clones and leaves out a portion. This table holds approximately 57,000 clones, more than 75% found once. Sequenced: peripheral blood. The receptors were gathered from a man in his forties or fifties with active COVID-19. Both conserved end residues are part of each CDR3. Fields, in order: V gene, J gene, CDR3 protein.

TRBV5-1	TRBJ2-1	CVSSFGRGNQQFF
TRBV5-5	TRBJ2-5	CASSPSGINQETQYF
TRBV24-1	TRBJ2-7	CATSDPRLRYEQYF
TRBV6-6	TRBJ2-3	CASELRDVPGDTQYF
TRBV19	TRBJ1-5	CASTLGTGVRQPQHF
TRBV7-9	TRBJ1-1	CASSLDNRETEAFF
TRBV10-2	TRBJ2-3	CASSASGESATQYF
TRBV10-2	TRBJ1-5	CASSDRVNQPQHF
TRBV19	TRBJ2-1	CASSIRGEQFF
TRBV3-1/TRBV3-2	TRBJ2-5	CASRLVSSGRRRETQYF